A single sample is the source of the 27 T cell receptor beta chains below, sequenced in a study of cytomegalovirus exposure and HLA in healthy donors. The PCR was carried out with 60 Vbeta primers and 13 Jbeta primers. Here immunoSEQ multiplex PCR was the method, and the copy in TCRdb shows in-frame clones only, minus some. The sample lists 100,000 to 120,000 clones; over 70% were seen once. Specimen: PBMCs. These receptors were obtained from a man aged 25 to 40 in good health and CMV-seronegative.

The CDR3 DNA follows: TGTGCCAGCAGACTCTCCTCCTACGAGCAGTACTTC. It specifies CASRLSSYEQYF. The chain uses TRBV2 and TRBJ2-7; no reliable D call. In germline, CDR1 is SNHLY, CDR2 FYNNEI. Trimming removed 6 bases at V and 0 bases at J, with 6 bases between. CDR3 length: 12 residues.

The chain has TRBV11-2 and TRBJ2-1; TRBD2 aligns across 16 bases. The V gene end was trimmed by 3 bases and the J gene end by 6 bases; junction bases not matched to a gene: 8. CDR1 and CDR2 (germline): SGHAT, FQNNGV. The CDR3 has 18 amino acids. This chain's CDR3 is CASSFTIGTSGGVNEQFF. In DNA, the CDR3 is TGTGCCAGCAGCTTTACCATCGGGACTAGCGGGGGGGTCAATGAGCAGTTCTTC. The full variable domain, rest sourced from reference TRBV11-2 and TRBJ2-1, is EAGVAQSPRYKIIEKRQSVAFWCNPISGHATLYWYQQILGQGPKLLIQFQNNGVVDDSQLPKDRFSAERLKGVDSTLKIQPAKLEDSAVYLCASSFTIGTSGGVNEQFFGPGTRLTVL.

CDR3 coding DNA: TGTGCCAGCAGCGTATTAGGACTGATCGGGAGTGAGCAGTTCTTC. This codes for CASSVLGLIGSEQFF. V and J are TRBV9 and TRBJ2-1; D might be TRBD2 (6 bases). Trimming removed 1 base at V and 9 bases at J, with 17 bases between. Per germline, CDR1 SGDLS and CDR2 YYNGEE. CDR3 size: 15 residues.

The chain has TRBV19 and TRBJ2-5; 7 bases align to TRBD1. Trimming at V came to 1 base and at J to 5 bases, leaving 4 bases not matched to a gene. The CDR3 contains 14 residues. In germline, CDR1 is LNHDA, CDR2 SQIVND (reference sequence). CDR3 in amino acids: CASSIVTGSETQYF. CDR3 bases: TGTGCCAGTAGTATAGTGACAGGGAGTGAGACCCAGTACTTC.

The rearrangement joins TRBV7-6 to TRBJ1-1; no clear D. The CDR3 is 16 amino acids. Germline values: CDR1 SGHVS, CDR2 FNYEAQ. Trimming pared 1 base from V and 2 bases from J, leaving 14 bases between. CDR3 sequence: CASSLGSLALNTEAFF. CDR3 coding DNA: TGTGCCAGCAGCTTAGGGTCGCTAGCGCTCAACACTGAAGCTTTCTTT.

To note about this clone: Other DNA sequences of this sample code for an identical CDR3. V is TRBV29-1 and J is TRBJ2-7; D is undetermined. Between the trimmed V and J ends, which lost 7 bases and 3 bases, there was a span of 16 bases. This CDR3 spans 13 amino acids. The V gene's germline CDR1 is SQVTM and CDR2 ANQGSEA. The CDR3 sequence: CSAQNPNNYEQYF. The CDR3, as DNA: TGCAGCGCCCAAAACCCCAACAACTACGAGCAGTACTTC.

CDR3 in amino acids: CASSGGDQRQETQYF. CDR3 nucleotides: TGCGCCAGCTCCGGGGGGGACCAGCGCCAAGAGACCCAGTACTTC. The rearrangement links TRBV4-1 to TRBJ2-5; 8 bases map to TRBD2. The V segment lost 8 bases and the J segment 1 base; nucleotides outside the gene matches: 9. The CDR3 length is 15 residues. Germline CDR1 and CDR2: MGHRA and YSYEKL.

This clone came up a few times. This chain joins TRBV28 and TRBJ1-5; D gene unclear. This CDR3 contains 14 residues. CDR1 MDHEN and CDR2 SYDVKM come from the germline V gene. V lost 5 bases and J lost 3, with 11 bases in between. CDR3 sequence (DNA): TGTGCCAGCAGTCATGAACAGATCAATCAGCCCCAGCATTTT. The encoded protein is CASSHEQINQPQHF. Based on the CDR3 plus reference TRBV28 and TRBJ1-5, the full variable domain is DVKVTQSSRYLVKRTGEKVFLECVQDMDHENMFWYRQDPGLGLRLIYFSYDVKMKEKGDIPEGYSVSREKKERFSLILESASTNQTSMYLCASSHEQINQPQHFGDGTRLSIL.

The chain employs TRBV12-5 and TRBJ2-1; 8 bases map to TRBD1. The CDR3 runs to 16 residues. Germline V lookup: CDR1 LGHNT, CDR2 FRNRAP. V trimming: 6 bases; J trimming: 4 bases; junction bases outside the gene matches: 11. The CDR3 protein is CASGPAAGGSYNEQFF. The CDR3 DNA sequence: TGTGCTAGTGGCCCGGCGGCAGGGGGCAGTTACAATGAGCAGTTCTTC.

The gene calls are TRBV7-9 and TRBJ2-5; 8 bases map to TRBD2. The CDR3 length is 15 residues. J was trimmed by 1 base and V by 3 bases; bases with no gene match: 4. Germline loops: CDR1 SEHNR, CDR2 FQNEAQ (reference sequence). The CDR3 protein is CASSLRGASQETQYF. CDR3 DNA: TGTGCCAGCAGCTTGCGGGGGGCGAGCCAAGAGACCCAGTACTTC.

The chain joins TRBV5-6 to TRBJ2-3; unclear D gene. Germline values: CDR1 SGHDT, CDR2 YYEEEE. The CDR3 has 14 amino acids. V was trimmed by 3 bases and J by 1 base, leaving 9 bases between them. The CDR3 nucleotides read TGTGCCAGCAGCTGGGCCTCGGGCACAGATACGCAGTATTTT. Protein: CASSWASGTDTQYF.

The rearrangement links TRBV5-1 to TRBJ1-2, with a tentative D call TRBD1 (6 bases). Trimming cost V 2 bases and J 8 bases, with 19 bases left between them. Germline CDR1 reads SGHRS; CDR2 reads YFSETQ. The CDR3 totals 15 residues. The CDR3 nucleotides read TGCGCCAGCAGCTTACTCCAGGGGTCTTCGGGCGGCTACACCTTC. Protein product: CASSLLQGSSGGYTF.

The chain couples TRBV15 to TRBJ2-3; 7 positions match TRBD2. The CDR3 consists of 15 residues. J lost 2 bases, V lost 0 bases, and 2 bases had no gene match. Germline V CDR1 and CDR2: LNHNV, YYDKDF (reference sequence). The CDR3 region has the DNA TGTGCCACCAGCAGAGAAGCGGGACCCACAGATACGCAGTATTTT. It specifies CATSREAGPTDTQYF.

The chain couples TRBV30 to TRBJ1-5; maybe TRBD1 (5 bases). In germline, CDR1 is GTSNPN, CDR2 SVGIG (reference sequence). The length of the CDR3 is 16 residues. The V end was cut by 1 base, the J end by 3 bases, with 16 bases between. The CDR3 coding sequence is TGTGCCTGGAGTGCCATGAGTAGGGGCTTCAATCAGCCCCAGCATTTT. Residues: CAWSAMSRGFNQPQHF. The complete variable domain, with remaining parts taken from reference TRBV30 and TRBJ1-5, reads SQTIHQWPATLVQPVGSPLSLECTVEGTSNPNLYWYRQAAGRGLQLLFYSVGIGQISSEVPQNLSASRPQDRQFILSSKKLLLSDSGFYLCAWSAMSRGFNQPQHFGDGTRLSIL.

This clone was seen a handful of times. The rearrangement joins TRBV9 to TRBJ2-5; possible D gene TRBD2, 6 bases. Germline assignment: CDR1 SGDLS and CDR2 YYNGEE. CDR3 size: 16 residues. The V gene lost 0 bases and the J gene lost 5 bases, with 17 bases spanning the gap. CDR3 sequence: CASSVETGTEGETQYF. As DNA, the CDR3 is TGTGCCAGCAGCGTAGAAACGGGAACGGAGGGGGAGACCCAGTACTTC.

J is TRBJ2-7 and V is TRBV6-1; perhaps TRBD1 as D (6 bases). V gave up 4 bases and J gave up 1 base, with 11 bases separating them. This CDR3 has 14 residues. Germline V lookup: CDR1 MNHNS, CDR2 SASEGT. The CDR3: CASSVRDTSYEQYF. DNA for the CDR3: TGTGCCAGCAGTGTCCGGGACACTTCCTACGAGCAGTACTTC.

This chain uses TRBV5-1 with TRBJ2-3, with 7 bases that match TRBD1. CDR3 length: 17 amino acids. Germline V gene sequence: CDR1 SGHRS, CDR2 YFSETQ. CDR3 nucleotides: TGCGCGTTGGGTGGGCAGGGGGAAATTTACCGCATAGATACGCAGTATTTT. This translates into CALGGQGEIYRIDTQYF.

This chain uses TRBV29-1 with TRBJ1-2, with a weak D call TRBD1 (6 bases). V lost 0 bases and J 5 bases, leaving 10 bases between the germline ends. The CDR3 loop spans 13 amino acids. Germline V gives CDR1 SQVTM, CDR2 ANQGSEA. The CDR3 sequence: CSVEDRGKYGYTF. Written as DNA, the CDR3 is TGCAGCGTTGAAGACAGGGGCAAATATGGCTACACCTTC.

The gene calls are TRBV4-2 and TRBJ2-7; 8 positions match TRBD1. Germline V CDR1 and CDR2: LGHNA, YNFKEQ. V shed 1 base and J 7 bases; nucleotides not matched to a gene: 6. The CDR3 extends over 14 amino acids. DNA of the CDR3: TGTGCCAGCAGCCAAGTGGACAGGGTCTATGAGCAGTACTTC. This sequence encodes CASSQVDRVYEQYF.

The chain joins TRBV4-2 to TRBJ1-1; TRBD1 aligns across 8 bases. Germline CDR1 is LGHNA and CDR2 is YNFKEQ. With 0 bases clipped from V and 5 bases from J, the junction kept 8 bases outside the gene matches. This CDR3 contains 16 residues. CDR3 in DNA: TGTGCCAGCAGCCAAGATCCCGGACAGGGTGTAACTGAAGCTTTCTTT. Protein product: CASSQDPGQGVTEAFF.

The chain employs TRBV5-1 and TRBJ2-5, with 13 bases lining up with TRBD2. The V gene end was trimmed by 0 bases and the J gene end by 4 bases; junction bases not matched to a gene: 0. Germline lookup yields CDR1 SGHRS and CDR2 YFSETQ. The length of the CDR3 is 15 residues. CDR3 DNA: TGCGCCAGCAGCTTGGGGACTAGCGGGAGAGAGACCCAGTACTTC. It specifies CASSLGTSGRETQYF.

The chain links TRBV14 to TRBJ1-1; D is perhaps TRBD1 (5 bases). The CDR3 loop spans 15 amino acids. Germline V lookup: CDR1 SGHDN, CDR2 FVKESK. Trimming left V 0 bases short and J 8 bases short, with 16 bases between. CDR3 region: CASSQDRGGRQEAFF. In nucleotides, the CDR3 is TGTGCCAGCAGCCAAGATAGGGGCGGGAGACAAGAAGCTTTCTTT.

The chain carries TRBV19 and TRBJ1-4, with 10 positions matching TRBD1. V shed 7 bases and J 5 bases; nucleotides not matched to a gene: 7. This CDR3 contains 15 residues. Per germline, CDR1 LNHDA and CDR2 SQIVND (reference sequence). CDR3: CASIDRDRGNEKLFF. The CDR3 DNA reads TGTGCCAGTATCGACCGGGACAGGGGAAATGAAAAACTGTTTTTT.

The chain employs TRBV28 and TRBJ2-4; tentative D call: TRBD2 (5 bases). Germline loops: CDR1 MDHEN, CDR2 SYDVKM. Trimming pared 3 bases from V and 0 bases from J, leaving 12 bases between. The CDR3 is 16 residues long. Here the CDR3 DNA reads TGTGCCAGCAGTTTCAGGACTCTGCTAGCCAAAAACATTCAGTACTTC. Its translation: CASSFRTLLAKNIQYF.

The rearrangement uses TRBV20-1 and TRBJ2-3, with D maybe TRBD2 (5 bases). CDR3 size: 11 residues. The germline CDR1 and CDR2 sequences are DFQATT and SNEGSKA (reference sequence). CDR3 amino acids: CRAGSTDTQYF. The CDR3 DNA reads TGCAGGGCGGGTAGCACAGATACGCAGTATTTT.

This clone appeared a few times. The V call is TRBV4-2, the J call TRBJ2-1; 9 bases line up with TRBD1. V gave up 4 bases and J gave up 5 bases; unmatched junction bases: 12. This CDR3 contains 17 residues. Germline-derived CDR1 and CDR2 are LGHNA and YNFKEQ. CDR3 in amino acids: CASSLVPGDRVNNEQFF. As DNA, the CDR3 is TGTGCCAGCAGCCTGGTACCCGGGGACAGGGTGAACAATGAGCAGTTCTTC.

This chain links TRBV6-5 with TRBJ2-5; TRBD2 is a possible D gene (5 bases). This CDR3 has 15 residues. The V end lost 4 bases, the J end lost 4 bases, and 16 bases lay between the germline ends. The germline gives CDR1 MNHEY, CDR2 SVGAGI. The CDR3 coding sequence is TGTGCCAGCAGTTGGATCGGGCTAAGCGGAGAGACCCAGTACTTC. Translation gives CASSWIGLSGETQYF.